The 15 T cell receptor beta chains below come from one sample, sequenced in a study of blood T cells in healthy people across ages. With a J-beta primer mix and a sample-barcoded 5' primer, a second PCR ran roughly 6 to 11 cycles. Each CDR3 protein is one row after TCRdb ran MiXCR on the 5' RACE reads. Among approximately 730,000 distinct CDR3 sequences, roughly 41% were seen once, and the ten largest hold 20% to 25%. Sequencing was performed on blood. All receptors come from a woman aged 55-69 years in good health.

This clonotype was found a few times. The CDR3 nucleotides are TGTGCCATCAGTTCACTAGCGGGAGGGGAAGAGCAGTACTTC. Translating gives CAISSLAGGEEQYF. The chain has TRBV10-3 and TRBJ2-7; 13 positions match TRBD2. Germline CDR1 ENHRY, CDR2 SYGVKD. CDR3 size: 14 residues. V dropped 5 bases and J dropped 7; count of bases not matched to a gene: 5.

Turning to this clonotype: One junction end disagrees with the germline gene, perhaps due to a read error. This chain joins TRBV3-1 and TRBJ1-6; D may be TRBD1 (6 bases). Germline CDR1 LGHDT, CDR2 YNNKEL (reference sequence). CDR3 length: 17 amino acids. CDR3 DNA: TGTGCCAACAGCCAAGATGGCGGGGGGCTGAATAATTCACCCCTCCACTTT. It specifies CANSQDGGGLNNSPLHF.

This sequence joins TRBV19 and TRBJ2-7; D unclear. Germline lookup yields CDR1 LNHDA and CDR2 SQIVND (reference sequence). V lost 6 bases and J lost 2, with 11 bases in between. CDR3 length: 13 amino acids. The CDR3 protein is CASRDPGAYEQYF. In DNA form, the CDR3 reads TGTGCCAGTAGGGACCCTGGGGCCTACGAGCAGTACTTC.

The chain has TRBV9 and TRBJ2-1; D possibly corresponds to TRBD2 (6 bases). In germline, CDR1 is SGDLS, CDR2 YYNGEE. The CDR3 runs to 14 residues. The CDR3 DNA follows: TGTACTAGCAGCGTAGATGGACAATACAATGAGCAGTTCTTC. This codes for CTSSVDGQYNEQFF.

This chain uses TRBV28 with TRBJ2-1; 10 nucleotides match TRBD2. The CDR3 has 15 residues. Germline lookup yields CDR1 MDHEN and CDR2 SYDVKM. V dropped 6 bases and J dropped 13; count of bases not matched to a gene: 15. Here the CDR3 DNA reads TGTGCCAGCAGCACGGGGACTAGCGCCCCAAGTACCCAGTTCTTC. Translating it yields CASSTGTSAPSTQFF.

The table lists this clonotype with many counts. The genes are TRBV15 and TRBJ2-1, with TRBD2 identical over 8 bases. The CDR3 loop spans 16 amino acids. The germline V gene has CDR1 LNHNV and CDR2 YYDKDF (reference sequence). Trimming cost V 1 base and J 5 bases; bases outside gene matches: 7. The CDR3 protein is CATSRGLAGGDNEQFF. The CDR3, as DNA: TGTGCCACCAGCAGAGGTCTAGCGGGCGGAGACAATGAGCAGTTCTTC.

The chain's CDR3 is CASSLWTGGSTDTQYF. The CDR3 DNA reads TGTGCCAGCAGCCTCTGGACAGGGGGGTCGACAGATACGCAGTATTTT. The chain has TRBV3-1 and TRBJ2-3, with TRBD1 matching over 10 bases. The CDR3 runs to 16 residues. The V gene's germline CDR1 is LGHDT and CDR2 YNNKEL (reference sequence). The V and J ends lost 4 bases and 3 bases, in that order; junction bases with no gene match: 7.

This clonotype appeared a few times. The chain recombines TRBV12-3 or TRBV12-4 with TRBJ2-5; D not resolved. The end of the DNA fits TRBJ2-7 better, so the J call may be wrong. CDR3 length: 13 residues. CDR3 nucleotides: TGTGCCAGCAGTCATCCCTTAGTCGGCGAGCAGTACTTC. The encoded protein is CASSHPLVGEQYF.

V and J are TRBV11-1 and TRBJ2-1, with D possibly TRBD1 on 7 matching bases. Germline values: CDR1 SGHAT, CDR2 FQDESV (reference sequence). V was shortened by 1 base and J by 9 bases, with 13 bases between the two germline ends. This CDR3 is 14 amino acids long. CDR3 sequence: CASSLEGRGAEQFF. Written as DNA, the CDR3 is TGTGCCAGCAGCTTAGAAGGCAGGGGGGCTGAGCAGTTCTTC.

J is TRBJ2-1 and V is TRBV7-2, with D possibly being TRBD2 (5 bases). Trimming stripped 6 bases from V and 8 bases from J, with 11 bases between. CDR1 and CDR2 (germline): SGHTA, FQGNSA. CDR3 length: 12 residues. The CDR3 coding sequence is TGTGCCAGCAGGCGCCTAGCCGATGAGCAGTTCTTC. As protein: CASRRLADEQFF.

The chain links TRBV20-1 to TRBJ2-1, with 8 bases lining up with TRBD2. Germline values: CDR1 DFQATT, CDR2 SNEGSKA (reference sequence). This CDR3 is built from 15 residues. J gave up 10 bases and V 3 bases, and 14 bases lay outside the gene matches. The CDR3: CSASGSGGYSYEQFF. In nucleotides, the CDR3 is TGCAGTGCTAGTGGAAGCGGGGGTTACTCCTACGAGCAGTTCTTC.

This chain connects TRBV18 to TRBJ1-1, with D perhaps TRBD1 (5 bases). The germline V gene has CDR1 KGHSH and CDR2 LQKENI. This CDR3 has 14 residues. Deletions cut 4 bases from V and 5 bases from J, with 14 bases between. Here the CDR3 DNA reads TGTGCCAGCTCACTTGGAGAGGGGAGGACTGAAGCTTTCTTT. It codes for CASSLGEGRTEAFF. The whole variable domain, filled in from reference TRBV18 and TRBJ1-1, reads NAGVMQNPRHLVRRRGQEARLRCSPMKGHSHVYWYRQLPEEGLKFMVYLQKENIIDESGMPKERFSAEFPKEGPSILRIQQVVRGDSAAYFCASSLGEGRTEAFFGQGTRLTVV.

This sequence joins TRBV20-1 and TRBJ1-5; D uncertain. From germline, CDR1 is DFQATT and CDR2 SNEGSKA (reference sequence). V was trimmed by 5 bases and J by 0 bases, leaving 11 bases between them. This CDR3 contains 14 residues. The DNA of the CDR3 is TGCAGTGCTCCGGACTCCTATAGCAATCAGCCCCAGCATTTT. Encoded protein: CSAPDSYSNQPQHF.

V gene TRBV4-1 combines with J gene TRBJ2-1; the D is unclear. Trimming took off 0 bases at V and 1 base at J, with 16 bases between the two ends. The CDR3 is 18 residues long. Germline CDR1 MGHRA, CDR2 YSYEKL. The CDR3 loop is CASSQDPSSAQSYNEQFF. The CDR3 nucleotides read TGCGCCAGCAGCCAAGATCCGTCCTCGGCTCAGTCCTACAATGAGCAGTTCTTC.

The rearrangement joins TRBV12-3 or TRBV12-4 to TRBJ2-3, with 7 bases identical to TRBD1. V lost 0 bases to trimming and J lost 6 bases; unmatched junction nucleotides: 6. The CDR3 runs 15 residues. The CDR3: CASSLAVDRADTQYF. CDR3 in DNA: TGTGCCAGCAGTTTAGCGGTTGACAGGGCGGATACGCAGTATTTT.